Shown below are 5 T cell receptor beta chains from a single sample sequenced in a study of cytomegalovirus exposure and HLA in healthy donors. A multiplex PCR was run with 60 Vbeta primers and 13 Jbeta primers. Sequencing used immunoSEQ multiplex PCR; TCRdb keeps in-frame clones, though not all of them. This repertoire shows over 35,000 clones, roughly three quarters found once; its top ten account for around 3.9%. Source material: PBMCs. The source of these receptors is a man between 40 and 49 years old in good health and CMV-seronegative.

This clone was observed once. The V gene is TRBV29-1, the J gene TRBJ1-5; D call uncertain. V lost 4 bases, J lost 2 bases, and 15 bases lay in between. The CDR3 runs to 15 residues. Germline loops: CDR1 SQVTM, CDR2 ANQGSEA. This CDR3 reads CSVGDGLLGNQPQHF. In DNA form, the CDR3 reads TGCAGCGTTGGAGACGGACTATTGGGCAATCAGCCCCAGCATTTT. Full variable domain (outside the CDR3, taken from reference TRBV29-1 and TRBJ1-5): SAVISQKPSRDICQRGTSLTIQCQVDSQVTMMFWYRQQPGQSLTLIATANQGSEATYESGFVIDKFPISRPNLTFSTLTVSNMSPEDSSIYLCSVGDGLLGNQPQHFGDGTRLSIL.

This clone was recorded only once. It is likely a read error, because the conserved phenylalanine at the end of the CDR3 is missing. The CDR3 sequence: CASSPIQGSNTEAFV. The CDR3 nucleotides are TGTGCCAGCAGCCCTATACAGGGATCGAACACTGAAGCTTTCGTT. The genes are TRBV11-2 and TRBJ1-1; TRBD1 is a possible D gene (6 bases). The CDR3 totals 15 residues. The V and J ends lost 5 bases and 1 base respectively, with 14 bases between them. The germline V gene has CDR1 SGHAT and CDR2 FQNNGV.

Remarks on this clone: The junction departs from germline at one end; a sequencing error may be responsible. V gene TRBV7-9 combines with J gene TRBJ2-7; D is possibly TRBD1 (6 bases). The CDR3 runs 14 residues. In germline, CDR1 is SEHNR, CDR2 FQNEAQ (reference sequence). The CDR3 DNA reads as TGTACCAGCAGCTCGCGGACAGCGCCCTACGAGCAGTACTTC. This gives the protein CTSSSRTAPYEQYF.

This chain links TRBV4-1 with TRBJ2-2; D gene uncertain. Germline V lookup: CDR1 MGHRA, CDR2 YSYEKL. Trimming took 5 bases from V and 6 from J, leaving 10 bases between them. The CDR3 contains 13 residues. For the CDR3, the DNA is TGCGCCAGCAGCTTCCAGACACCCGGGGAGCTGTTTTTT. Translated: CASSFQTPGELFF.

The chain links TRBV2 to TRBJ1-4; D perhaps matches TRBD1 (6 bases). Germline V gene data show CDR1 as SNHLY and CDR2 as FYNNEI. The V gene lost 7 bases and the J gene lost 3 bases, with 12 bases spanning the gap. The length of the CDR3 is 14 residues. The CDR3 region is CASTTGRANEKLFF. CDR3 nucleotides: TGTGCCAGCACAACAGGGCGTGCTAATGAAAAACTGTTTTTT.